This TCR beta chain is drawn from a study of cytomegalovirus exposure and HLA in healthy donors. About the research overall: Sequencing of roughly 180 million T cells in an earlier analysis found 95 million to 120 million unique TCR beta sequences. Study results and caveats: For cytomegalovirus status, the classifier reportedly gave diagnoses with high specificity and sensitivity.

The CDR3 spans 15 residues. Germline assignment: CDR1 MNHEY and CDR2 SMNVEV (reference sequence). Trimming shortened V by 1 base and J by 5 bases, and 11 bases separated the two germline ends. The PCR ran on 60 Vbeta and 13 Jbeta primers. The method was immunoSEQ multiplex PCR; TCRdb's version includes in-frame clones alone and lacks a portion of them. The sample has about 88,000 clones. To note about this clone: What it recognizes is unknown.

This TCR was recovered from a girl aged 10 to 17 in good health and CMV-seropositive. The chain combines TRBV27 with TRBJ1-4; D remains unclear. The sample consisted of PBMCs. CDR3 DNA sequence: TGTGCCAGCAGTTTATTGTCTTCCCTAAATGAAAAACTGTTTTTT. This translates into CASSLLSSLNEKLFF. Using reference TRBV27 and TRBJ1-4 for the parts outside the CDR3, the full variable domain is EAQVTQNPRYLITVTGKKLTVTCSQNMNHEYMSWYRQDPGLGLRQIYYSMNVEVTDKGDVPEGYKVSRKEKRNFPLILESPSPNQTSLYFCASSLLSSLNEKLFFGSGTQLSVL.